This entry lists 4 T cell receptor beta chains sequenced from one sample in a study of cytomegalovirus exposure and HLA in healthy donors. The table came from immunoSEQ multiplex PCR; TCRdb's copy has only in-frame clones and leaves some out. The sample consists of 50,000 to 65,000 clones, roughly nine tenths of them appearing once. The sample taken for sequencing was PBMCs. All receptors come from a woman younger than 35 in good health and CMV-seronegative.

The V gene is TRBV27, the J gene TRBJ2-2; 8 nucleotides line up with TRBD1. The V segment lost 3 bases and the J segment 7 bases; nucleotides outside the gene matches: 16. CDR3 size: 18 residues. CDR1 is MNHEY, CDR2 SMNVEV, per germline (reference sequence). The CDR3: CASSFMGAGGVTGGELFF. Here the CDR3 DNA reads TGTGCCAGCAGTTTTATGGGGGCAGGGGGCGTAACGGGCGGGGAGCTGTTTTTT.

The chain uses TRBV6-1 and TRBJ2-5; tentatively, D is TRBD1 (5 bases). Germline V gene lookup returns CDR1 MNHNS and CDR2 SASEGT. The germline V and J ends were trimmed by 4 bases and 4 bases, with 19 bases remaining between them. The CDR3 covers 16 residues. This chain's CDR3 is CASSGVAGIDAETQYF. DNA for the CDR3: TGTGCCAGCAGTGGTGTAGCAGGGATTGATGCAGAGACCCAGTACTTC.

The chain joins TRBV11-2 to TRBJ1-1, with 11 positions matching TRBD1. The CDR3 totals 15 residues. Trimming removed 4 bases from V and 4 bases from J; junction bases left unmatched: 5. Germline-derived CDR1 and CDR2 are SGHAT and FQNNGV. The CDR3 bases are TGTGCCAGCAGCTGGACCGGGACAGGGGGCACTGAAGCTTTCTTT. It is translated as CASSWTGTGGTEAFF.

J is TRBJ2-1 and V is TRBV29-1; tentatively, D is TRBD1 (6 bases). With 0 bases removed from V and 6 bases from J, the gap between germline ends came to 15 bases. The germline V gene encodes CDR1 SQVTM and CDR2 ANQGSEA. This CDR3 has 15 residues. CDR3 in DNA: TGCAGCGTTGAAGATCTGGGGGCTCCTACCAATGAGCAGTTCTTC. This gives the protein CSVEDLGAPTNEQFF.